Following are 12 T cell receptor beta chains from one sample sequenced in a study of control samples from healthy donors and cancer patients. TCRdb's copy holds only in-frame clones and misses some; the assay was immunoSEQ multiplex PCR. The sample includes fewer than 200,000 clones, roughly 91% of them seen just once. The specimen sequenced was blood. The receptors were gathered from a man between 18 and 29 years old in good health.

This sequence joins TRBV9 and TRBJ2-3, with D unclear. V gave up 1 base and J gave up 3 bases, with 12 bases separating them. This CDR3 has 15 residues. Germline assignment: CDR1 SGDLS and CDR2 YYNGEE. The CDR3 protein is CASSVISSSTDTQYF. The CDR3 nucleotides read TGTGCCAGCAGCGTAATATCGAGTTCGACAGATACGCAGTATTTT.

This chain joins TRBV9 and TRBJ2-5; TRBD2 matches 7 bases. The CDR3 spans 14 residues. J lost 4 bases, V lost 1 base, and 4 bases had no gene match. The germline CDR1 and CDR2 sequences are SGDLS and YYNGEE. The CDR3: CASSVTGGSETQYF. The CDR3 bases are TGTGCCAGCAGCGTAACGGGGGGTTCAGAGACCCAGTACTTC.

The chain joins TRBV6-1 to TRBJ2-4; TRBD1 aligns across 9 bases. The ends lost 3 bases at V and 8 bases at J; junction bases unmatched: 8. Germline V lookup: CDR1 MNHNS, CDR2 SASEGT. The CDR3 contains 15 residues. The DNA for the CDR3 is TGTGCCAGCAGTGAGGGTTTGACAGGGGGGGACATTCAGTACTTC. As protein: CASSEGLTGGDIQYF.

DNA of the CDR3: TGTGCCAGCAGTTTCTTAATAGCAGGGTCTAGCAATCAGCCCCAGCATTTT. Protein: CASSFLIAGSSNQPQHF. This chain joins TRBV28 and TRBJ1-5, with D possibly TRBD1 on 5 matching bases. With 3 bases removed from V and 0 bases from J, the gap between germline ends came to 15 bases. The CDR3 contains 17 residues. Germline loops: CDR1 MDHEN, CDR2 SYDVKM.

Here the CDR3 reads CASRRNTEAFF. CDR3 nucleotide sequence: TGTGCCAGTAGGAGGAACACTGAAGCTTTCTTT. This sequence joins TRBV19 and TRBJ1-1; no firm D call. CDR3 length equals 11 residues. CDR1 is LNHDA, CDR2 SQIVND, per germline (reference sequence). Trimming cost V 6 bases and J 1 base, with 3 bases left between them.

This clone has just one count. The rearrangement uses TRBV29-1 and TRBJ1-1; no clear D. Germline values: CDR1 SQVTM, CDR2 ANQGSEA. The CDR3 totals 12 residues. V lost 7 bases to trimming and J lost 0 bases, with 9 bases between them. The CDR3 DNA reads as TGCAGCGCTTTTGTGGTGAACACTGAAGCTTTCTTT. It encodes CSAFVVNTEAFF.

The chain couples TRBV5-8 to TRBJ1-6; D is possibly TRBD1 (6 bases). Trimming took 4 bases from V and 7 from J, leaving 27 bases between them. This CDR3 has 19 residues. Germline lookup yields CDR1 SGHTS and CDR2 YDEGEE. The CDR3 DNA follows: TGTGCCAGCAGCGCGGTCCGGGGGCGAGTGCTAACGAGGAATTCACCCCTCCACTTT. Its protein product is CASSAVRGRVLTRNSPLHF.

This chain links TRBV9 with TRBJ2-2, with D perhaps matching TRBD2 (6 bases). This CDR3 contains 14 residues. V dropped 4 bases and J dropped 6 bases, with 13 bases sitting between them. Germline values: CDR1 SGDLS, CDR2 YYNGEE. The CDR3 here is CASSPGGVAGELFF. CDR3 in DNA: TGTGCCAGCAGCCCTGGAGGGGTGGCCGGGGAGCTGTTTTTT.

This sequence joins TRBV4-1 and TRBJ1-2, with 9 bases identical to TRBD1. There are 16 residues in the CDR3. Unmatched junction bases numbered 11, after V lost 1 base and J lost 8 bases. Germline V gives CDR1 MGHRA, CDR2 YSYEKL. Here the CDR3 DNA reads TGCGCCAGCAGCCAAGCAATCACCGGGACAGGGAGGGGCTACACCTTC. Translating it yields CASSQAITGTGRGYTF.

V usage is TRBV9 and J usage is TRBJ1-5, with D possibly matching TRBD1 (5 bases). The CDR3 is 14 residues long. In germline, CDR1 is SGDLS, CDR2 YYNGEE. V gave up 0 bases and J gave up 5 bases, with 9 bases separating them. The CDR3 DNA reads as TGTGCCAGCAGCGTAGCGGGGGGGGATCAGCCCCAGCATTTT. Translated, it gives CASSVAGGDQPQHF.

The CDR3 protein is CASSPTGSTEAFF. The CDR3 DNA reads TGTGCCAGCTCACCTACAGGGAGCACTGAAGCTTTCTTT. The rearrangement joins TRBV18 to TRBJ1-1; tentative D call: TRBD1 (6 bases). V was trimmed by 3 bases and J by 4 bases, leaving 9 bases between them. The CDR3 is 13 amino acids. The germline V gene has CDR1 KGHSH and CDR2 LQKENI.

This clone was found a few times. The chain links TRBV9 to TRBJ2-6; D not certain. CDR3 size: 14 residues. V dropped 0 bases and J dropped 4 bases, with 5 bases sitting between them. From germline, CDR1 is SGDLS and CDR2 YYNGEE. The DNA for the CDR3 is TGTGCCAGCAGCGTAGAGGTAGGGGCCAACGTCCTGACTTTC. As protein: CASSVEVGANVLTF.